Listed here are 23 T cell receptor beta chains from one sample, sequenced in a study of immune evolution from preneoplasia to lung adenocarcinoma. TCRdb keeps only in-frame clones here, not all; method: immunoSEQ multiplex PCR. In the table there are about 2,500 clones, less than 85% of which are singletons. Sequenced input: FFPE adjacent normal lung tissue. All receptors derive from an elderly person with lung adenocarcinoma.

This clone was recorded once. This chain links TRBV27 with TRBJ1-2; D is ambiguous. Germline CDR1 and CDR2: MNHEY and SMNVEV (reference sequence). V was clipped by 3 bases and J by 2 bases, with 7 bases between them. The CDR3 is 13 residues long. CDR3 protein: CASSFSVNYGYTF. The CDR3 DNA follows: TGTGCCAGCAGTTTTTCAGTAAACTATGGCTACACCTTC.

This sequence joins TRBV29-1 and TRBJ2-3; 12 bases map to TRBD2. J was trimmed by 5 bases and V by 6 bases; bases with no gene match: 15. The CDR3 sequence is 17 residues long. Germline CDR1 and CDR2: SQVTM and ANQGSEA. CDR3 in DNA: TGCAGCGTCCCGACTAGCGGGAGAGGATTAAATCGAGATACGCAGTATTTT. This gives the protein CSVPTSGRGLNRDTQYF.

This chain connects TRBV28 to TRBJ1-2; 7 positions match TRBD1. The CDR3 is 12 residues long. J gave up 7 bases and V 6 bases, and 5 bases lay outside the gene matches. CDR1 is MDHEN and CDR2 is SYDVKM in the germline V gene. As DNA, the CDR3 is TGTGCCAGCAGCTACAGGGGTTCTGGCTACACCTTC. Its translation is CASSYRGSGYTF.

The V gene is TRBV21-1, the J gene TRBJ2-3; the D call TRBD2 from the table was never checked on the DNA. TRBV21-1 is marked as a pseudogene. This CDR3 has 18 residues. In DNA form, the CDR3 reads TGTGCCAGCAGCAAAGCCCGGGGGGGTAAAACTAGCACAGATACGCAGTATTTT. Its translation is CASSKARGGKTSTDTQYF.

The rearrangement joins TRBV7-2 to TRBJ1-1; tentatively, D is TRBD1 (5 bases). Germline values: CDR1 SGHTA, CDR2 FQGNSA. The CDR3 consists of 13 residues. Trimming took 2 bases from V and 7 from J, leaving 11 bases between them. CDR3 sequence reads: CASSLQGHSEAFF. The CDR3 coding sequence is TGTGCCAGCAGCTTACAGGGTCACAGTGAAGCTTTCTTT.

This chain uses TRBV6-5 with TRBJ2-7; a weak D match, TRBD1 (5 bases). With 2 bases removed from V and 4 bases from J, the gap between germline ends came to 12 bases. The CDR3 runs 14 residues. Germline loops: CDR1 MNHEY, CDR2 SVGAGI. The CDR3 sequence is CASSYRQGRYEQYF. CDR3 in DNA: TGTGCCAGCAGTTACAGGCAGGGTCGATACGAGCAGTACTTC.

The chain joins TRBV4-2 to TRBJ2-7; D possibly corresponds to TRBD2 (7 bases). The germline V gene encodes CDR1 LGHNA and CDR2 YNFKEQ. Trimming removed 4 bases at V and 0 bases at J, with 16 bases between. This CDR3 comprises 16 residues. CDR3 sequence: CASSPTGASGSYEQYF. DNA for the CDR3: TGTGCCAGCAGCCCGACGGGGGCTAGCGGCTCCTACGAGCAGTACTTC.

This clone occurred once. V usage is TRBV29-1 and J usage is TRBJ2-7; the D is unclear. In germline, CDR1 is SQVTM, CDR2 ANQGSEA. The V end was cut by 0 bases, the J end by 5 bases, with 11 bases between. The CDR3 sequence is 13 residues long. Here the CDR3 DNA reads TGCAGCGTTGAAGATGGGTCCAGTAACGAGCAGTACTTC. Translation: CSVEDGSSNEQYF.

The rearrangement joins TRBV5-5 to TRBJ1-4; maybe TRBD1 (6 bases). The CDR3 is 15 residues long. From germline, CDR1 is SGHKS and CDR2 YYEKEE (reference sequence). Trimming left V 4 bases short and J 8 bases short, with 18 bases between. DNA of the CDR3: TGTGCCAGCAGCCTGGGGCCCACAGGGACAGAAAAACTGTTTTTT. It translates to CASSLGPTGTEKLFF. Supplemented by reference TRBV5-5 and TRBJ1-4, the full variable domain reads DAGVTQSPTHLIKTRGQQVTLRCSPISGHKSVSWYQQVLGQGPQFIFQYYEKEERGRGNFPDRFSARQFPNYSSELNVNALLLGDSALYLCASSLGPTGTEKLFFGSGTQLSVL.

CDR3 in DNA: TGTGCCAGCAGTGAATTAGTAGCGGGGGGCTCCTACACAGATACGCAGTATTTT. As protein: CASSELVAGGSYTDTQYF. V is TRBV2 and J is TRBJ2-3; the match to TRBD2 covers 10 bases. CDR3 length: 18 residues. V gave up 2 bases and J gave up 2 bases; unmatched junction bases: 10. Germline CDR1 SNHLY, CDR2 FYNNEI.

V and J are TRBV2 and TRBJ1-1, with a tentative D call TRBD1 (5 bases). CDR1 and CDR2 (germline): SNHLY, FYNNEI. V was shortened by 2 bases and J by 11 bases, with 9 bases between the two germline ends. The CDR3 length is 11 residues. CDR3 nucleotide sequence: TGTGCCAGCAGTGAAACCTGGGACGCTTTCTTT. As protein: CASSETWDAFF.

The chain has TRBV7-2 and TRBJ1-2, with 10 bases that match TRBD1. This CDR3 is 15 amino acids long. V lost 5 bases to trimming and J lost 5 bases; unmatched junction nucleotides: 8. Germline loops: CDR1 SGHTA, CDR2 FQGNSA. The CDR3 is CASSARDRGFYGYTF. The CDR3 bases are TGTGCCAGCAGCGCCCGGGACAGGGGTTTTTATGGCTACACCTTC.

This clone was seen just once. V and J are TRBV6-6 and TRBJ1-4; 9 nucleotides align to TRBD1. Germline CDR1 and CDR2: MNHNY and SVGAGI (reference sequence). CDR3 size: 12 residues. Losses at the gene ends were 5 bases for V and 13 bases for J; bases not matched to a gene: 5. The chain's CDR3 is CASSNTGGRLFF. The CDR3 bases are TGTGCCAGCAGTAACACAGGGGGCAGACTGTTTTTT.

The chain combines TRBV5-4 with TRBJ1-5, with 7 bases fitting TRBD1. Germline V gene sequence: CDR1 SGHNT, CDR2 YYREEE (reference sequence). The CDR3 covers 15 residues. V gave up 4 bases and J gave up 4 bases; unmatched junction bases: 8. The CDR3 protein is CASSIQDRPNQPQHF. DNA of the CDR3: TGTGCCAGCAGCATCCAGGACAGGCCAAATCAGCCCCAGCATTTT.

This sequence joins TRBV6-5 and TRBJ1-1; TRBD1 might be the D (5 bases). CDR3 size: 13 residues. Germline CDR1 and CDR2: MNHEY and SVGAGI. The V and J ends lost 2 bases and 4 bases respectively, with 8 bases between them. Written as DNA, the CDR3 is TGTGCCAGCAGTTACCAGGGACCCACTGAAGCTTTCTTT. Encoded protein: CASSYQGPTEAFF.

This clone was seen once. The chain has TRBV7-2 and TRBJ2-1; 13 bases agree with TRBD2. Trimming removed 5 bases from V and 0 bases from J; junction bases left unmatched: 7. This CDR3 region has 18 residues. The germline gives CDR1 SGHTA, CDR2 FQGNSA. CDR3 sequence: CASSRTSGSASSYNEQFF. CDR3 nucleotides: TGTGCCAGCAGCCGGACTAGCGGGAGCGCTAGCTCCTACAATGAGCAGTTCTTC.

CDR3 DNA sequence: TGCAGCGTTGACACGGGGGGCACAGATACGCAGTATTTT. Protein: CSVDTGGTDTQYF. The chain has TRBV29-1 and TRBJ2-3; the D gene is possibly TRBD2 (6 bases). Trimming left V 3 bases short and J 1 base short, with 8 bases between. Germline V gives CDR1 SQVTM, CDR2 ANQGSEA. The length of the CDR3 is 13 residues.

The chain has TRBV29-1 and TRBJ1-3, with D possibly being TRBD1 (5 bases). CDR3 length equals 13 residues. CDR1 and CDR2 (germline): SQVTM, ANQGSEA. Trimming pared 7 bases from V and 4 bases from J, leaving 14 bases between. CDR3 residues: CSALGLDGNTIYF. CDR3 coding DNA: TGCAGCGCCCTGGGGCTAGACGGAAACACCATATATTTT.

V and J are TRBV9 and TRBJ2-3, with a possible D match to TRBD1 (7 bases). The V end was cut by 3 bases, the J end by 7 bases, with 18 bases between. Germline V lookup: CDR1 SGDLS, CDR2 YYNGEE. CDR3 size: 15 residues. As DNA, the CDR3 is TGTGCCAGCAGCGCCAGTCAGGGGGGCGTGAATACGCAGTATTTT. Protein sequence: CASSASQGGVNTQYF.

This sequence joins TRBV28 and TRBJ2-1, with 12 bases fitting TRBD2. The CDR3 has 14 amino acids. Germline V gives CDR1 MDHEN, CDR2 SYDVKM. J lost 8 bases, V lost 7 bases, and 6 bases had no gene match. This CDR3 is CASKLAGGQHEQFF. In DNA, the CDR3 is TGTGCCAGCAAGCTAGCGGGGGGGCAGCATGAGCAGTTCTTC.

This chain connects TRBV18 to TRBJ2-7, with 7 bases lining up with TRBD2. CDR1 and CDR2 from the germline V gene are KGHSH and LQKENI. V dropped 3 bases and J dropped 3; count of bases not matched to a gene: 5. This CDR3 has 14 residues. The CDR3 coding sequence is TGTGCCAGCTCACCCGGGGGGACGGTCTACGAGCAGTACTTC. Its protein is CASSPGGTVYEQYF.

The rearrangement links TRBV4-2 to TRBJ2-5; D uncertain. This CDR3 is built from 14 residues. Trimming took 4 bases from V and 0 from J, leaving 9 bases between them. Per germline, CDR1 LGHNA and CDR2 YNFKEQ. Here the CDR3 reads CASSPSTHQETQYF. The CDR3 DNA reads TGTGCCAGCAGCCCATCAACCCACCAAGAGACCCAGTACTTC.

J is TRBJ2-5 and V is TRBV7-6, with D unclear. Germline V lookup: CDR1 SGHVS, CDR2 FNYEAQ. Between the trimmed V and J ends, which lost 5 bases and 3 bases, there was a span of 13 bases. This CDR3 comprises 14 residues. The CDR3 DNA reads TGTGCCAGCAGCGCCGGGCCTTACGAAGAGACCCAGTACTTC. Translating it yields CASSAGPYEETQYF.